Sequencing of this T cell receptor beta chain was carried out in a study of T-cell reconstitution after alpha-beta-depleted transplantation in children. Preparing the TCRbeta library involved the use of unique molecular identifiers. TCRdb redid the calling of the PCR reads with MiXCR, one entry per CDR3 protein. Found here are 250,000 to 350,000 distinct CDR3 sequences, 23% of them singletons; the top ten hold 10% to 11%. Per germline, CDR1 SGDLS and CDR2 YYNGEE. Trimming removed 4 bases at V and 5 bases at J, with 15 bases between. The CDR3 contains 14 residues. Here the sequenced sample was PBMCs, mostly from graft donor cells, taken 180 days after TCRalphabeta/CD19-depleted stem cell transplant. V and J are TRBV9 and TRBJ2-5, with D possibly being TRBD2 (7 bases). The sequence was collected from a male patient younger than 18 who had a stem cell transplant for acute lymphoblastic leukemia, so the T cells may come from the graft donor. The CDR3 is CASSTRGGAETQYF. The CDR3, as DNA: TGTGCCAGCAGCACCCGAGGGGGGGCGGAGACCCAGTACTTC.